These 23 T cell receptor beta chains originate from one sample sequenced in a study of stem cell transplantation in POMP-related autoinflammatory disease. Profiled with immunoSEQ multiplex PCR; TCRdb holds only in-frame clones, not every one. Of roughly 32,000 clones listed, just over 85% are singletons. This sample comprised CD4+ T cells from PBMCs, obtained before stem cell transplantation. Every receptor here comes from a human donor with POMP-related autoinflammation and immune dysregulation (PRAID).

The chain employs TRBV9 and TRBJ2-7, with D perhaps TRBD1 (5 bases). CDR1 SGDLS and CDR2 YYNGEE come from the germline V gene. The length of the CDR3 is 15 residues. The V and J ends lost 4 bases and 2 bases respectively, with 16 bases between them. Here the CDR3 reads CASSPQVDIAYEQYF. The DNA for the CDR3 is TGTGCCAGCAGCCCCCAAGTGGACATCGCCTACGAGCAGTACTTC.

The chain employs TRBV27 and TRBJ2-1, with D possibly matching TRBD2 (5 bases). The CDR3 extends over 15 amino acids. CDR1 is MNHEY and CDR2 is SMNVEV in the germline V gene (reference sequence). Between the trimmed V and J ends, which lost 2 bases and 5 bases, there was a span of 13 bases. This CDR3 is CASSLEVRVNNEQFF. In nucleotides, the CDR3 is TGTGCCAGCAGTTTAGAGGTGAGGGTCAACAATGAGCAGTTCTTC.

The V call is TRBV19, the J call TRBJ1-5; D is possibly TRBD1 (5 bases). The length of the CDR3 is 14 residues. The germline V and J ends were trimmed by 6 bases and 0 bases, with 9 bases remaining between them. Germline CDR1 is LNHDA and CDR2 is SQIVND (reference sequence). CDR3 sequence reads: CASSRDGSNQPQHF. The CDR3 DNA reads TGTGCCAGTAGCCGGGACGGTAGCAATCAGCCCCAGCATTTT.

DNA for the CDR3: TGTGCCAGCTCACCAGGGCAAAACAATGAGCAGTTCTTC. Residues: CASSPGQNNEQFF. The chain couples TRBV18 to TRBJ2-1; no clear D gene. The CDR3 consists of 13 residues. Germline CDR1 reads KGHSH; CDR2 reads LQKENI. V shed 2 bases and J shed 5 bases, with 7 bases lying between them.

V gene TRBV2 combines with J gene TRBJ1-4; 7 positions match TRBD1. The CDR3 consists of 14 residues. V trimming: 8 bases; J trimming: 7 bases; junction bases outside the gene matches: 10. Germline CDR1 reads SNHLY; CDR2 reads FYNNEI. This CDR3 reads CASSQGGGAEKLFF. DNA of the CDR3: TGTGCCAGCTCCCAGGGGGGCGGTGCTGAAAAACTGTTTTTT.

The genes are TRBV7-5 and TRBJ1-1. TRBV7-5 is marked as a pseudogene. There are 15 residues in the CDR3. The CDR3 DNA is TGTGTCAGAAGCTTAGATGGGGAAGCAACCACTGAAGCTTTCTTT. Translation: CVRSLDGEATTEAFF.

This chain links TRBV10-3 with TRBJ2-7; 9 bases align to TRBD1. The CDR3 consists of 15 residues. Germline V gene lookup returns CDR1 ENHRY and CDR2 SYGVKD. J lost 0 bases, V lost 6 bases, and 6 bases had no gene match. The CDR3 bases are TGTGCCATCAGACAGGGACAGGGTCTCTCCTACGAGCAGTACTTC. Protein: CAIRQGQGLSYEQYF.

This clone was detected once. This chain connects TRBV9 to TRBJ1-5, with TRBD1 identical over 8 bases. The CDR3 loop spans 17 amino acids. V lost 0 bases to trimming and J lost 0 bases; unmatched junction nucleotides: 5. Per the germline V gene, CDR1 is SGDLS and CDR2 is YYNGEE. CDR3 in DNA: TGTGCCAGCAGCGTAGAGAACGGGACAGGTAGCAATCAGCCCCAGCATTTT. Amino acids: CASSVENGTGSNQPQHF.

Here the CDR3 reads CASSPRQDQETQYF. The CDR3 nucleotides are TGTGCCAGCTCACCACGACAGGACCAAGAGACCCAGTACTTC. The rearrangement uses TRBV18 and TRBJ2-5, with D possibly TRBD1 on 6 matching bases. Germline V gives CDR1 KGHSH, CDR2 LQKENI. Trimming removed 1 base from V and 0 bases from J, with 6 bases in between. The CDR3 is 14 amino acids.

The gene calls are TRBV25-1 and TRBJ1-1, with D maybe TRBD1 (6 bases). V gave up 2 bases and J gave up 7 bases, with 14 bases separating them. This CDR3 is built from 14 residues. Germline-derived CDR1 and CDR2 are MGHDK and SYGVNS. This CDR3 is CASSEHPGTNEAFF. In nucleotides, the CDR3 is TGTGCCAGCAGTGAACACCCCGGGACAAATGAAGCTTTCTTT.

The chain joins TRBV5-8 to TRBJ2-1; D remains unclear. The germline CDR1 and CDR2 sequences are SGHTS and YDEGEE. The CDR3 spans 16 residues. Trimming took off 4 bases at V and 0 bases at J, with 14 bases between the two ends. In DNA form, the CDR3 reads TGTGCCAGCAGCCTGGAAACTCGTAGCTCCTACAATGAGCAGTTCTTC. Translation gives CASSLETRSSYNEQFF.

This chain links TRBV6-6 with TRBJ2-1; TRBD1 agrees at 7 bases. The V segment lost 7 bases and the J segment 2 bases; nucleotides outside the gene matches: 5. The CDR3 is 14 residues long. CDR1 is MNHNY and CDR2 is SVGAGI in the germline V gene (reference sequence). For the CDR3, the DNA is TGTGCCAGCACCCAGGACAGGACCTACAATGAGCAGTTCTTC. This sequence encodes CASTQDRTYNEQFF.

This rearrangement joins TRBV6-5 to TRBJ1-2; D is perhaps TRBD1 (6 bases). The CDR3 consists of 14 residues. The germline gives CDR1 MNHEY, CDR2 SVGAGI. Trimming removed 6 bases from V and 5 bases from J, with 16 bases in between. The CDR3 loop reads CASRDSGTTYGYTF. The CDR3 region has the DNA TGTGCCAGCAGGGACTCCGGGACAACTTATGGCTACACCTTC.

The chain couples TRBV10-3 to TRBJ1-1; TRBD1 might be the D (6 bases). This CDR3 region has 14 residues. Trimming stripped 0 bases from V and 8 bases from J, with 13 bases between. The germline V gene has CDR1 ENHRY and CDR2 SYGVKD. CDR3 protein: CAISESKGGPEAFF. The CDR3 DNA reads TGTGCCATCAGTGAGTCAAAGGGGGGGCCCGAAGCTTTCTTT.

The chain combines TRBV6-6 with TRBJ2-7; D is unresolved. This CDR3 has 14 amino acids. The V end was cut by 4 bases, the J end by 1 base, with 11 bases between. CDR1 and CDR2 from the germline V gene are MNHNY and SVGAGI (reference sequence). The CDR3 nucleotides are TGTGCCAGCAGTTCCCGTGACAAGTCCTACGAGCAGTACTTC. Translating gives CASSSRDKSYEQYF.

The rearrangement joins TRBV19 to TRBJ1-4; TRBD1 is a possible D gene (6 bases). In germline, CDR1 is LNHDA, CDR2 SQIVND (reference sequence). The V gene lost 5 bases and the J gene lost 7 bases, with 20 bases spanning the gap. The CDR3 contains 16 residues. CDR3: CASSEFVGAGGEKLFF. Here the CDR3 DNA reads TGTGCCAGTAGTGAGTTTGTGGGGGCCGGAGGTGAAAAACTGTTTTTT. Supplemented by reference TRBV19 and TRBJ1-4, the full variable domain reads DGGITQSPKYLFRKEGQNVTLSCEQNLNHDAMYWYRQDPGQGLRLIYYSQIVNDFQKGDIAEGYSVSREKKESFPLTVTSAQKNPTAFYLCASSEFVGAGGEKLFFGSGTQLSVL.

This clone is a singleton in its sample. This chain links TRBV6-1 with TRBJ1-1; 8 positions agree with TRBD1. Germline CDR1 MNHNS, CDR2 SASEGT. This CDR3 spans 15 amino acids. Unmatched junction bases numbered 8, after V lost 4 bases and J lost 4 bases. The CDR3 region is CASSVGQGRGTEAFF. The CDR3 nucleotides read TGTGCCAGCAGTGTTGGACAGGGAAGGGGCACTGAAGCTTTCTTT.

This clone showed up just a few times. The gene calls are TRBV9 and TRBJ1-1, with D possibly matching TRBD1 (5 bases). Trimming cost V 2 bases and J 2 bases, with 7 bases left between them. The V gene's germline CDR1 is SGDLS and CDR2 YYNGEE. CDR3 length: 13 residues. The CDR3 DNA reads TGTGCCAGCAGCGTCGACAGCAACACTGAAGCTTTCTTT. It codes for CASSVDSNTEAFF. The full variable domain, with the rest looked up from reference TRBV9 and TRBJ1-1, is DSGVTQTPKHLITATGQRVTLRCSPRSGDLSVYWYQQSLDQGLQFLIQYYNGEERAKGNILERFSAQQFPDLHSELNLSSLELGDSALYFCASSVDSNTEAFFGQGTRLTVV.

The V and J genes are TRBV5-1 and TRBJ2-5; 7 nucleotides line up with TRBD2. V shed 3 bases and J 5 bases; nucleotides not matched to a gene: 7. CDR1 and CDR2 from the germline V gene are SGHRS and YFSETQ. This CDR3 has 14 residues. CDR3 nucleotides: TGCGCCAGCAGCTCTAGCGGAGGAGGGGAGACCCAGTACTTC. Translating gives CASSSSGGGETQYF.

This CDR3 is CAISESTREQYF. CDR3 DNA sequence: TGTGCCATCAGTGAGTCGACGCGGGAGCAGTACTTC. The V call is TRBV10-3, the J call TRBJ2-7; no clear D. Per the germline V gene, CDR1 is ENHRY and CDR2 is SYGVKD. The CDR3 runs to 12 residues. Trimming left V 0 bases short and J 7 bases short, with 7 bases between.

The rearrangement links TRBV5-4 to TRBJ1-2, with unresolved D. Trimming removed 1 base at V and 4 bases at J, with 17 bases between. This CDR3 region has 16 residues. Per the germline V gene, CDR1 is SGHNT and CDR2 is YYREEE (reference sequence). In DNA form, the CDR3 reads TGTGCCAGCAGCTTGCGGTTTTGGCAGGCCCCCTATGGCTACACCTTC. Translated, it gives CASSLRFWQAPYGYTF. The whole variable domain, filled in from reference TRBV5-4 and TRBJ1-2, reads ETGVTQSPTHLIKTRGQQVTLRCSSQSGHNTVSWYQQALGQGPQFIFQYYREEENGRGNFPPRFSGLQFPNYSSELNVNALELDDSALYLCASSLRFWQAPYGYTFGSGTRLTVV.

The V call is TRBV10-1, the J call TRBJ1-4; a possible D gene is TRBD1 (6 bases). V lost 3 bases, J lost 8 bases, and 10 bases lay in between. Germline V lookup: CDR1 WNHNN, CDR2 SYGVQD (reference sequence). This CDR3 spans 13 amino acids. The CDR3 loop is CASSDRGGEKLFF. The CDR3 bases are TGCGCCAGCAGTGACAGGGGAGGAGAAAAACTGTTTTTT.

V usage is TRBV10-3 and J usage is TRBJ2-3; D gene unclear. The CDR3 is made up of 14 amino acids. Trimming took off 2 bases at V and 6 bases at J, with 12 bases between the two ends. CDR1 is ENHRY and CDR2 is SYGVKD in the germline V gene. The CDR3 reads CAISERTQGDTQYF. The CDR3 DNA follows: TGTGCCATCAGTGAGCGAACCCAAGGGGATACGCAGTATTTT.